The 3 T cell receptor beta chains presented below share a single source sample, sequenced in a study of blood T cell repertoires in COVID-19. Some clones are missing from TCRdb's copy, which holds only in-frame ones; the method was immunoSEQ multiplex PCR. The data contain 200,000 to 250,000 clones, around 82% of them singletons. The sequencing input was peripheral blood. All receptors derive from a middle-aged woman with acute or convalescent COVID-19.

This chain joins TRBV10-1 and TRBJ2-5; TRBD2 matches 11 bases. After removal of 2 bases from V and 9 bases from J, the junction contained 14 bases not matched to a gene. The CDR3 runs to 17 residues. The germline CDR1 and CDR2 sequences are WNHNN and SYGVQD (reference sequence). CDR3: CASSERYIRLAGKPQYF. The CDR3 DNA reads TGCGCCAGCAGTGAGCGCTACATCCGACTAGCGGGGAAGCCCCAGTACTTC.

V usage is TRBV2 and J usage is TRBJ2-2; a possible D gene is TRBD2 (5 bases). Trimming shortened V by 8 bases and J by 7 bases, and 8 bases separated the two germline ends. In germline, CDR1 is SNHLY, CDR2 FYNNEI. The CDR3 consists of 11 residues. For the CDR3, the DNA is TGTGCCAGCGCGGCGGGCGGGGAGCTGTTTTTT. Its protein product is CASAAGGELFF.

The V call is TRBV6-6, the J call TRBJ2-7; D call uncertain. This CDR3 spans 14 amino acids. Germline loops: CDR1 MNHNY, CDR2 SVGAGI (reference sequence). Trimming stripped 0 bases from V and 9 bases from J, with 15 bases between. Written as DNA, the CDR3 is TGTGCCAGCAGTTACTCCCGGAGTACGACGGGGCAGTACTTC. This codes for CASSYSRSTTGQYF.